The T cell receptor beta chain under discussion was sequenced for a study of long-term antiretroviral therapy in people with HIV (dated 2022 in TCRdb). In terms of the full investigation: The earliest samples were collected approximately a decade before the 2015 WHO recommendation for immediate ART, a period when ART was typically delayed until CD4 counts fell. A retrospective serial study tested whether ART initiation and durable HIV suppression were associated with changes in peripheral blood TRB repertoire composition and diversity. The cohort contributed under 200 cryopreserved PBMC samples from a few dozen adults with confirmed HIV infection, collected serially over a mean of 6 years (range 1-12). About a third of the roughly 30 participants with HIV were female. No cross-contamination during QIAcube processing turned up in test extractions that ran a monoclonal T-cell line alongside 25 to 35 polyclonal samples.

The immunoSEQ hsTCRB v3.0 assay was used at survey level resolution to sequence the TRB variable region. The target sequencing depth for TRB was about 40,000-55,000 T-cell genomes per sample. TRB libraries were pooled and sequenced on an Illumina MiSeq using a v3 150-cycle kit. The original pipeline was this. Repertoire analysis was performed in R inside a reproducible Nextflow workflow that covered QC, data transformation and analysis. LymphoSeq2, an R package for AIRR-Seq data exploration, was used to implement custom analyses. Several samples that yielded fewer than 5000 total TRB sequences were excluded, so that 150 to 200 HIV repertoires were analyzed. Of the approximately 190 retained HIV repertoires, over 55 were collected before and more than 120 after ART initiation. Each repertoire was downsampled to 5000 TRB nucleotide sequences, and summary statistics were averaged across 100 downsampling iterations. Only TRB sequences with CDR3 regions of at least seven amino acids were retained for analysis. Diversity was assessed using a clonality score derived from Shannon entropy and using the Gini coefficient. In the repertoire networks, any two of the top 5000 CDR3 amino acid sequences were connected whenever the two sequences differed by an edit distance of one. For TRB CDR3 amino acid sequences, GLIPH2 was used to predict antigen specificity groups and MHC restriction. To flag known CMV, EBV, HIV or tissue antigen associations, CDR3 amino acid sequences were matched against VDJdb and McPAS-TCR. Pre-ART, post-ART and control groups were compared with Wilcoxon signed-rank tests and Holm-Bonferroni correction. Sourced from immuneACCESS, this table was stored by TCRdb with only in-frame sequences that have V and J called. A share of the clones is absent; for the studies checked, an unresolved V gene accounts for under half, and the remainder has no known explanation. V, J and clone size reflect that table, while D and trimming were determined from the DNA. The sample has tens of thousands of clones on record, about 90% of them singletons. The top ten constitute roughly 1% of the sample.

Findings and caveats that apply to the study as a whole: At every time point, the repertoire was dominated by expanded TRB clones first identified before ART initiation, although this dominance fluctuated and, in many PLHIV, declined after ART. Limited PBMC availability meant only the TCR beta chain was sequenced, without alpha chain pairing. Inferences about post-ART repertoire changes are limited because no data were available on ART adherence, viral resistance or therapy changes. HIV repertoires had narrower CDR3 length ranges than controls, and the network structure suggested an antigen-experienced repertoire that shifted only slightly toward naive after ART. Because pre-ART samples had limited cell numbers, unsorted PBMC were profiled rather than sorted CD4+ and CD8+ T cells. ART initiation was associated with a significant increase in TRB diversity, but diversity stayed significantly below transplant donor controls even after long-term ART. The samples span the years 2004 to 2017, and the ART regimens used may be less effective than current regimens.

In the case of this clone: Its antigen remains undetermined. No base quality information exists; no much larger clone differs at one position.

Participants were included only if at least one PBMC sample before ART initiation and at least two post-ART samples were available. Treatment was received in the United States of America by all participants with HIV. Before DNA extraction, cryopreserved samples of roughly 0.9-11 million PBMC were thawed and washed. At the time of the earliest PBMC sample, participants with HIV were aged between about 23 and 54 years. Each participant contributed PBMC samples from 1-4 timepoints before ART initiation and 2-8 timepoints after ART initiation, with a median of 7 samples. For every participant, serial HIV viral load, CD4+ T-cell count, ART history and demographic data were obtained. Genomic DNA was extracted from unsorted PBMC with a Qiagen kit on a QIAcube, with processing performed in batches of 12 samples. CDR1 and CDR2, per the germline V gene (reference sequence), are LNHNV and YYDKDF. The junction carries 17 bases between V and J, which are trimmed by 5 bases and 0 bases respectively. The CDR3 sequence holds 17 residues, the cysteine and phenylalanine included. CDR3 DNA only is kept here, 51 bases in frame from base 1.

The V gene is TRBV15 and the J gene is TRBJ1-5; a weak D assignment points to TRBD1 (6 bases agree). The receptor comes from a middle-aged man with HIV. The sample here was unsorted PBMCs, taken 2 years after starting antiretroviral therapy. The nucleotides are TGTGCCACCAGCCACTTCATCGGGACACCTAGCAATCAGCCCCAGCATTTT. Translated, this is CATSHFIGTPSNQPQHF.